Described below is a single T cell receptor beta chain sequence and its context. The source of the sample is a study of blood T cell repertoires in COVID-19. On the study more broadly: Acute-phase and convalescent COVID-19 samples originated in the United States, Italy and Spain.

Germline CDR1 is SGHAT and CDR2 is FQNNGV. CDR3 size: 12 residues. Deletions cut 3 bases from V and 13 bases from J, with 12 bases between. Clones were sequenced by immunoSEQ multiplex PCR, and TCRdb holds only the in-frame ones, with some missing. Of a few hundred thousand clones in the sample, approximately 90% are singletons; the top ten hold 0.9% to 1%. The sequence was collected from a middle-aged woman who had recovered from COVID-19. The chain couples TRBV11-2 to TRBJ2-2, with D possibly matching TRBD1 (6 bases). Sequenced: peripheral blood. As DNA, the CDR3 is TGTGCCAGCAGCTTGGGGACATTTGGGCTGTTTTTT. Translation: CASSLGTFGLFF.